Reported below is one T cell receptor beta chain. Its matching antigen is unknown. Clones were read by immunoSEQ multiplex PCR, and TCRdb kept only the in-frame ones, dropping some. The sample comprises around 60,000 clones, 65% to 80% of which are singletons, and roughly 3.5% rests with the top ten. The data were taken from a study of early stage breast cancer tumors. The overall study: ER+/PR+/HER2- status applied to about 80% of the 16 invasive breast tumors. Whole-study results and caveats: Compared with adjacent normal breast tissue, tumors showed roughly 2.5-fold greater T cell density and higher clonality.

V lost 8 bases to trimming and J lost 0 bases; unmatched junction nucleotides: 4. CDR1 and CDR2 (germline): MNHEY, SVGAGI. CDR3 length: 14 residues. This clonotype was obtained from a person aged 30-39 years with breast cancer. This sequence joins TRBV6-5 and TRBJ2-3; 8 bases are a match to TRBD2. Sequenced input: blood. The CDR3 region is CASSGTRSTDTQYF. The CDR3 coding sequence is TGTGCCAGCTCCGGGACTAGGAGCACAGATACGCAGTATTTT.